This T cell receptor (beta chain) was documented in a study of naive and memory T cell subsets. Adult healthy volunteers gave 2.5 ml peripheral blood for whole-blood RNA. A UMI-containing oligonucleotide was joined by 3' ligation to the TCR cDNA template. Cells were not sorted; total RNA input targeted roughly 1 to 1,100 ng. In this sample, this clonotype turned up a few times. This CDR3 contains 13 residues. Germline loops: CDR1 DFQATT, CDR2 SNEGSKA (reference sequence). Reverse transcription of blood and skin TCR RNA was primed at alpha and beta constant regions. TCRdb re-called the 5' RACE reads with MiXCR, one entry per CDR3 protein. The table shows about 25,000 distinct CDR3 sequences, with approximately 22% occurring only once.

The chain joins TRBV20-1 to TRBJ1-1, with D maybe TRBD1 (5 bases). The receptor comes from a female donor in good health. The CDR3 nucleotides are TGCAGCGCCCCGGGCGGCAGGGACACTGAAGCTTTCTTT. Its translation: CSAPGGRDTEAFF.